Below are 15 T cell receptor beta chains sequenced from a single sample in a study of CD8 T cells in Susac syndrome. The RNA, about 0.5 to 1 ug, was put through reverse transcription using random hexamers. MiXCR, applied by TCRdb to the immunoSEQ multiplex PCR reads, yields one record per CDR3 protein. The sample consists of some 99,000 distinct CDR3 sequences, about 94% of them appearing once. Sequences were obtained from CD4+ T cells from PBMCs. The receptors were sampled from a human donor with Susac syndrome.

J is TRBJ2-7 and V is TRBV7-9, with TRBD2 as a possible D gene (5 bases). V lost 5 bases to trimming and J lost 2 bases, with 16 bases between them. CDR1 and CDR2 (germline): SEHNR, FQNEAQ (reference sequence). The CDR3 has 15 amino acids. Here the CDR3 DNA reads TGTGCCAGCAGCCCCCCGGGGAGTGCCACCTACGAGCAGTACTTC. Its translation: CASSPPGSATYEQYF.

CDR3 DNA sequence: TGCGCCAGCAGCCAAGAGAGCAGGGGAACAGATACGCAGTATTTT. Protein product: CASSQESRGTDTQYF. This chain connects TRBV4-3 to TRBJ2-3; tentatively, D is TRBD1 (6 bases). The V gene lost 0 bases and the J gene lost 3 bases, with 10 bases spanning the gap. CDR3 length equals 15 residues. The germline CDR1 and CDR2 sequences are LGHNA and YSLEER.

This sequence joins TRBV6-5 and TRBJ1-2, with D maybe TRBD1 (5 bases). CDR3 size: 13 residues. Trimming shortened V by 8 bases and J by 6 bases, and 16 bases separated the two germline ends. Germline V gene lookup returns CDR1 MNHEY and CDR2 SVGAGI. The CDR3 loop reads CASHMGGTDGYTF. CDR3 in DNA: TGTGCCAGCCACATGGGGGGGACCGATGGCTACACCTTC.

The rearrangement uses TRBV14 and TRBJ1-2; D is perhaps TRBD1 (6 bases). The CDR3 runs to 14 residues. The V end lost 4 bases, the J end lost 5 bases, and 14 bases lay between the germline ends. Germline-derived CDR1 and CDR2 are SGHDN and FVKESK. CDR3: CASSPTGTVYGYTF. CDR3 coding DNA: TGTGCCAGCAGCCCAACAGGGACGGTTTATGGCTACACCTTC.

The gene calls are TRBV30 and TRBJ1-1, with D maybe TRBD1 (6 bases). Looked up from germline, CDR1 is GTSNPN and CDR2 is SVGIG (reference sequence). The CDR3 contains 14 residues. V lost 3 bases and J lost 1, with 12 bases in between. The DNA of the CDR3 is TGTGCCTGGAGGCCCAGGACAGCGAACACTGAAGCTTTCTTT. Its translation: CAWRPRTANTEAFF.

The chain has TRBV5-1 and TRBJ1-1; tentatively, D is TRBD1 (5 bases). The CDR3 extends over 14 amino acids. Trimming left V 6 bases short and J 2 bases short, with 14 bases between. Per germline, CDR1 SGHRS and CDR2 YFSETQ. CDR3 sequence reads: CASTFDSANTEAFF. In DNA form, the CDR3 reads TGCGCCAGCACCTTCGACAGCGCCAACACTGAAGCTTTCTTT.

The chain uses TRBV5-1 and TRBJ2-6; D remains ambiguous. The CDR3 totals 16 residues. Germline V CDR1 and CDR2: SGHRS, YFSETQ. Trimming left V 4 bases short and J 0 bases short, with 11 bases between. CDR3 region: CASSAQESSGANVLTF. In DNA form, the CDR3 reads TGCGCCAGCAGCGCCCAGGAAAGCTCTGGGGCCAACGTCCTGACTTTC.

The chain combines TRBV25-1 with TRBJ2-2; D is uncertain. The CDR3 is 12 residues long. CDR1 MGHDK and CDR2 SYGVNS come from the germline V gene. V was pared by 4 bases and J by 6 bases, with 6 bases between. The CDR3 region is CASSGRAGELFF. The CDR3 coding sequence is TGTGCCAGCAGTGGACGGGCCGGGGAGCTGTTTTTT. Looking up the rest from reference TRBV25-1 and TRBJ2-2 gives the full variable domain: EADIYQTPRYLVIGTGKKITLECSQTMGHDKMYWYQQDPGMELHLIHYSYGVNSTEKGDLSSESTVSRIRTEHFPLTLESARPSHTSQYLCASSGRAGELFFGEGSRLTVL.

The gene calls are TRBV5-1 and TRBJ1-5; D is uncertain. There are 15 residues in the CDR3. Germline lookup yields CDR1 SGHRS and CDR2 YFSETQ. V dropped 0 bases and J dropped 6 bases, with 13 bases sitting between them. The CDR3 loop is CASSLGNPEGQPQHF. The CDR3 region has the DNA TGCGCCAGCAGCTTGGGCAATCCAGAAGGTCAGCCCCAGCATTTT.

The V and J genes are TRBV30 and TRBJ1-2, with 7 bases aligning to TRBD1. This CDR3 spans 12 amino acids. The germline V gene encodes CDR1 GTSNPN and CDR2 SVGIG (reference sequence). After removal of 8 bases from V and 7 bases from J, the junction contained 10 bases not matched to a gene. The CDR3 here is CAGNTGVRGYTF. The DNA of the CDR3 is TGTGCCGGGAACACAGGGGTTCGTGGCTACACCTTC.

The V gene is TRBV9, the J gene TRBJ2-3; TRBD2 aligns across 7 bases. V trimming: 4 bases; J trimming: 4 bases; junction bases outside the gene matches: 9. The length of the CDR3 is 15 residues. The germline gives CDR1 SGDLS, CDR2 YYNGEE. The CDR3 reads CASSPGGISSDTQYF. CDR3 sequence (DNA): TGTGCCAGCAGCCCGGGGGGAATATCCTCAGATACGCAGTATTTT.

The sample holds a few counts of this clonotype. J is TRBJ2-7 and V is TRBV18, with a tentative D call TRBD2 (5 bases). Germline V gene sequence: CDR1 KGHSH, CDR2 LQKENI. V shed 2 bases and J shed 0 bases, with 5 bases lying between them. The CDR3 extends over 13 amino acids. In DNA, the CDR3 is TGTGCCAGCTCACCAGGGAGCTCCTACGAGCAGTACTTC. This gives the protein CASSPGSSYEQYF.

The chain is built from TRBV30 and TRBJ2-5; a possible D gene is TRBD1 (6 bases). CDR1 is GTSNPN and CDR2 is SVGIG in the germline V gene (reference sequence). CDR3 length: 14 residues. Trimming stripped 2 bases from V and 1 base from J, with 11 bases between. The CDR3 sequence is CAWSSGQPQETQYF. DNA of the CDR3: TGTGCCTGGAGTTCCGGACAGCCCCAAGAGACCCAGTACTTC.

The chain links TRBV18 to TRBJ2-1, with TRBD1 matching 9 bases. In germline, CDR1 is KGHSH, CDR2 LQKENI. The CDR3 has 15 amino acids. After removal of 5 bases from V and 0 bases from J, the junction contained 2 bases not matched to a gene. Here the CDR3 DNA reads TGTGCCAGCTCAACGACAGGGGGCTCCTACAATGAGCAGTTCTTC. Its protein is CASSTTGGSYNEQFF. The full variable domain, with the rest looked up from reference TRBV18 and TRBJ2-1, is NAGVMQNPRHLVRRRGQEARLRCSPMKGHSHVYWYRQLPEEGLKFMVYLQKENIIDESGMPKERFSAEFPKEGPSILRIQQVVRGDSAAYFCASSTTGGSYNEQFFGPGTRLTVL.

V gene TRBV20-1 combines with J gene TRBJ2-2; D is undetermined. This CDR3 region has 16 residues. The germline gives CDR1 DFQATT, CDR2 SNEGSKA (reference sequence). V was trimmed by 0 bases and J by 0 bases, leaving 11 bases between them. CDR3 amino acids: CSARDNQRPNTGELFF. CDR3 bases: TGCAGTGCTAGAGATAATCAACGCCCGAACACCGGGGAGCTGTTTTTT.